This T cell receptor beta chain was sequenced during a study of STAT3 mutations in large granular lymphocyte leukemia. On this clone: What it recognizes is unknown.

Study results and limitations: In T-cell large granular lymphocyte leukemia, about half of patients showed multiple immunodominant subclonotypes.

The table came from immunoSEQ multiplex PCR; TCRdb's copy has only in-frame clones and leaves some out. The sample records some 9,800 clones, about 85% being singletons. The source of this sequence is a man in his sixties with T-cell large granular lymphocyte leukemia. Some clones in this sample may be carry-over from other donors' samples. Sequencing was done on a sample of peripheral blood mononuclear cells.

CDR3 loop: CASSLDGTSGAQTDIQYF. DNA for the CDR3: TGCGCCAGCAGCTTGGATGGGACTAGCGGGGCGCAGACGGACATTCAGTACTTC. V and J are TRBV5-1 and TRBJ2-4, with 13 bases fitting TRBD2. The junction had 11 bases not matched to a gene; V was cut back by 0 bases and J by 8 bases. Germline V gene sequence: CDR1 SGHRS, CDR2 YFSETQ. The CDR3 covers 18 residues.